This T cell receptor beta chain was documented in a study of early stage breast cancer tumors. The study's findings and limits: Tumors had approximately 2.5-fold higher T cell density and higher clonality than adjacent normal breast tissue.

The CDR3 runs to 15 residues. J was trimmed by 3 bases and V by 3 bases; bases with no gene match: 6. Repertoires were generated with immunoSEQ multiplex PCR, while TCRdb's copy carries only in-frame clones and drops some. This sample has under 20,000 clones, with over 70% found just once. This clone was counted a few times. What it recognizes is unknown. This chain uses TRBV23-1 with TRBJ2-7, with 9 bases aligning to TRBD2. TRBV23-1 falls under the ORF class, with uncertain function. This TCR was sampled from a person between 65 and 79 years old with breast cancer. Sequenced material: blood. CDR3 bases: TGCGCCAGCAGTCAGGTTACTAGCGGGCACTACGAGCAGTACTTC. This sequence encodes CASSQVTSGHYEQYF.